Sequencing of this T cell receptor beta chain was carried out in a study of blood T cell repertoires in COVID-19 (dated by TCRdb to about 2020). For context, the study as a whole: Collaborator samples came from the United States, Italy and Spain and covered acute and convalescent phases of COVID-19. The prospective study material was composed of cDNA or gDNA derived from T cells, B-cell-depleted T cells, or PBMCs. Deeply sampled blood TCRbeta repertoires from subjects exposed to, actively infected with, or recovered from COVID-19 were included in the dataset. The repertoires were made available in a free public database intended to serve as a resource for research on the immune response to SARS-CoV-2. The samples were drawn from two sources: the first 160 participants of the ongoing ImmuneRACE study, and fewer than 1,500 subjects contributed by 6 global collaborators. Nearly every sample came with metadata listing a de-identified subject ID, COVID-19 status, age in years and sex. Where available, HLA class I and class II types were obtained from metadata supplied by the sample provider rather than from assay-based typing. Overall study results and their limits: The quantity of clinical and demographic metadata differed by source and by participant and was supplied without curation.

TCRbeta CDR3 regions were amplified from genomic DNA by means of the immunoSEQ Assay, a bias-controlled multiplex PCR. The source study handled its data this way. Nucleated cell counts per sample were estimated from amplification of reference gene primers within the assay. To quantify the absolute abundance of each unique TCRbeta CDR3 rearrangement, sequence reads were collapsed and filtered. For each sample, productive Simpson clonality was calculated as the square root of Simpson's diversity index over productive rearrangements. TCRdb carries this immuneACCESS record with in-frame sequences only. Its versions omit some clonotypes, under half of them owing to an unresolved V gene in the studies checked, with the rest unexplained. The D gene and trimming were derived from the DNA, and the V and J assignments and clone size from that table. The sample table holds 150,000 or so clones, of which 75% to 90% were seen once. The ten largest clonotypes hold roughly 6.6% of the sample.

Worth noting for this clone: What this receptor recognizes is not known. Per-nucleotide qualities are absent, and no much larger clonotype sits a single base away.

For CDR1 and CDR2, the germline V gene lists SGHTS and YDEGEE. After removal of 3 bases from V and 0 bases from J, the junction retains 7 bases not matched to a gene. From the cysteine through the phenylalanine, the CDR3 covers 16 amino acids. Only CDR3 DNA remains: 48 bases, in frame from the first base. Each collaborating institution followed its own protocols to collect whole blood in K2EDTA tubes. For TCRbeta analysis, collaborators shipped samples as frozen whole blood, isolated PBMCs, or DNA extracted from either of those sample types. This chain joins TRBV5-8 to TRBJ1-2; 8 middle bases align to TRBD1. Source material: peripheral blood. This clonotype was obtained from an older man with acute or convalescent COVID-19. The DNA sequence is given as TGTGCCAGCAGCTCTCGGACAGGGCGGGCTAACTATGGCTACACCTTC. This yields the protein CASSSRTGRANYGYTF.